Many counts were recorded for the clone carrying this TCR beta chain. Antigen: not known. Trimming took 0 bases from V and 4 from J; bases not matched to a gene: 5. The V gene's germline CDR1 is SGHRS and CDR2 YFSETQ. The CDR3 totals 15 residues. The sample comes from a study of CD8 T cells in ankylosing spondylitis. Study-level points and caveats: A TCR beta motif of under 10 highly homologous variants seemed to mark ankylosing spondylitis blood.

TCRdb re-called the 5' RACE reads with MiXCR, one entry per CDR3 protein. The sample holds about 540,000 distinct CDR3 sequences, about 13% seen once. This TCR derives from a male donor with ankylosing spondylitis. The genes are TRBV5-1 and TRBJ2-3, with 7 bases that match TRBD1. Sequencing used blood, either unsorted or a sorted T cell fraction (not recorded which). In nucleotides, the CDR3 is TGCGCCAGCAGCTTGGAGGGGGCCCGGGCAGATACGCAGTATTTT. It translates to CASSLEGARADTQYF.